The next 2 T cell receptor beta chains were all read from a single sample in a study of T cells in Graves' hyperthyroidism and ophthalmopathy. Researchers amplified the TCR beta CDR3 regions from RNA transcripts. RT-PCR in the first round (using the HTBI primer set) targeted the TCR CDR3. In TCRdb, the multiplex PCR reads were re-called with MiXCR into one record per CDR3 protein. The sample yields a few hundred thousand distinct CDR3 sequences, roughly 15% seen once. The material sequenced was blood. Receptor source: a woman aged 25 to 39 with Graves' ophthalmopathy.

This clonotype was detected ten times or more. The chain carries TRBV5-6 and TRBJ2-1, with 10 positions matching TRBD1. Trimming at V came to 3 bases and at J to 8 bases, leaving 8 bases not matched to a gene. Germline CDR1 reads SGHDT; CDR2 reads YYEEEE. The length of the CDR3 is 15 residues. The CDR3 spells CASSSRQGARDEQFF. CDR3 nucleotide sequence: TGTGCCAGCAGCTCCCGACAGGGGGCTAGGGATGAGCAGTTCTTC.

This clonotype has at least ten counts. As DNA, the CDR3 is TGTGCCAGCAGTCCGGGAATGGACGACAGGGGAAGACCTTATGGCTACACCTTC. As protein: CASSPGMDDRGRPYGYTF. The V gene is TRBV6-2 or TRBV6-3, the J gene TRBJ1-2; 8 nucleotides agree with TRBD1. V lost 5 bases to trimming and J lost 5 bases; unmatched junction nucleotides: 19. The CDR3 has 18 amino acids. Germline loops: CDR1 MNHEY, CDR2 SVGEGT.